This TCR beta chain was recovered during a study of early T cells in non-severe SARS-CoV-2 infection. As to this clonotype: No antigen is known for it.

Molecules of cDNA were individually given unique molecular identifiers that were attached to them. MiXCR, run by TCRdb on the 5' RACE reads, gives a single entry per CDR3 protein. The table has roughly 54,000 distinct CDR3 sequences, around 6% seen once. Overall study results and limits: Database matching using VDJdb favored anti-spike CD8 responses, with private and CD4 specificities left missing.

CDR1 is LNHDA, CDR2 SQIVND, per germline (reference sequence). The length of the CDR3 is 14 residues. Trimming removed 3 bases from V and 6 bases from J, with 11 bases in between. This sequence originates from an adult who was a healthcare worker with PCR-confirmed SARS-CoV-2 infection or an uninfected control (not recorded which). The chain couples TRBV19 to TRBJ1-4, with D unclear. The specimen sequenced was whole blood. CDR3: CASSIRRVDEKLFF. CDR3 in DNA: TGTGCCAGTAGTATTCGGCGGGTGGATGAAAAACTGTTTTTT.